The 18 T cell receptor beta chains in this list originate from one sample, sequenced in a study of cytomegalovirus exposure and HLA in healthy donors. PCR employed 60 Vbeta and 13 Jbeta primers. Profiling relied on immunoSEQ multiplex PCR, and the TCRdb table lists in-frame clones only, not all of them. Listed are 150,000 to 200,000 clones; over 1% falls within the top ten. The sample consisted of PBMCs. The receptors come from an older woman in good health and CMV-seronegative.

The J gene is TRBJ2-1, the V gene TRBV5-4; 7 nucleotides agree with TRBD2. In germline, CDR1 is SGHNT, CDR2 YYREEE (reference sequence). This CDR3 is 15 amino acids long. After removal of 4 bases from V and 2 bases from J, the junction contained 6 bases not matched to a gene. The CDR3 DNA is TGTGCCAGCAGCATGAGCGGGGTAGCCTACAATGAGCAGTTCTTC. This gives the protein CASSMSGVAYNEQFF.

The chain couples TRBV2 to TRBJ2-7; 9 bases align to TRBD2. Germline CDR1 is SNHLY and CDR2 is FYNNEI. After removal of 8 bases from V and 4 bases from J, the junction contained 9 bases not matched to a gene. CDR3 length: 14 amino acids. The CDR3 sequence: CASAGGRGPYEQYF. DNA for the CDR3: TGTGCCAGCGCGGGGGGGCGGGGGCCGTACGAGCAGTACTTC.

The genes are TRBV7-9 and TRBJ2-7; 8 bases map to TRBD1. The germline gives CDR1 SEHNR, CDR2 FQNEAQ (reference sequence). CDR3 length equals 16 residues. After removal of 6 bases from V and 7 bases from J, the junction contained 17 bases not matched to a gene. The CDR3 coding sequence is TGTGCCAGCAGGGAAGCCAACGGACAGGGAGGATGGGAGCAGTACTTC. Translating gives CASREANGQGGWEQYF.

The rearrangement joins TRBV7-3 to TRBJ2-4; tentative D call: TRBD2 (5 bases). The CDR3 is 14 residues long. Germline V gene data show CDR1 as SGHTA and CDR2 as FQGTGA. The V gene lost 2 bases and the J gene lost 9 bases, with 14 bases spanning the gap. The CDR3 nucleotides read TGTGCCAGCAGCTTACAGGCTTCTGGAGGCATTCAGTACTTC. This translates into CASSLQASGGIQYF. Together with reference TRBV7-3 and TRBJ2-4, the CDR3 gives the full variable domain: GAGVSQTPSNKVTEKGKYVELRCDPISGHTALYWYRQSLGQGPEFLIYFQGTGAADDSGLPNDRFFAVRPEGSVSTLKIQRTERGDSAVYLCASSLQASGGIQYFGAGTRLSVL.

The chain employs TRBV5-4 and TRBJ1-2; possibly TRBD1 for D (6 bases). Germline loops: CDR1 SGHNT, CDR2 YYREEE (reference sequence). The CDR3 sequence is 14 residues long. V lost 6 bases and J 6 bases, leaving 18 bases between the germline ends. CDR3 bases: TGTGCCAGCACCCATCTTCAACAGGGTGATGGCTACACCTTC. It encodes CASTHLQQGDGYTF.

This rearrangement joins TRBV6-5 to TRBJ2-5; the D gene is possibly TRBD1 (6 bases). CDR3 length: 15 residues. Germline CDR1 and CDR2: MNHEY and SVGAGI. The V gene lost 8 bases and the J gene lost 6 bases, with 22 bases spanning the gap. CDR3 sequence: CASASGKQGFKTQYF. Written as DNA, the CDR3 is TGTGCCAGCGCTTCAGGGAAACAGGGATTCAAGACCCAGTACTTC.

This chain connects TRBV6-6 to TRBJ1-2; 9 positions match TRBD1. This CDR3 spans 13 amino acids. Germline values: CDR1 MNHNY, CDR2 SVGAGI (reference sequence). Trimming took 5 bases from V and 4 from J; bases not matched to a gene: 2. The CDR3 spells CASSQTGGYGYTF. DNA of the CDR3: TGTGCCAGCAGTCAGACAGGGGGCTATGGCTACACCTTC.

V is TRBV7-3 and J is TRBJ1-5; D is undetermined. V lost 0 bases, J lost 2 bases, and 11 bases lay in between. Germline CDR1 is SGHTA and CDR2 is FQGTGA. The CDR3 length is 16 residues. This chain's CDR3 is CASSLTRREGNQPQHF. CDR3 nucleotide sequence: TGTGCCAGCAGCTTAACGCGCCGGGAAGGCAATCAGCCCCAGCATTTT.

The chain couples TRBV15 to TRBJ2-3; the D gene is possibly TRBD2 (7 bases). V lost 0 bases and J 4 bases, leaving 14 bases between the germline ends. Germline values: CDR1 LNHNV, CDR2 YYDKDF (reference sequence). CDR3 length equals 16 residues. CDR3 protein: CATSREGGGRADTQYF. Here the CDR3 DNA reads TGTGCCACCAGCAGAGAAGGGGGGGGCCGGGCAGATACGCAGTATTTT.

The chain carries TRBV7-2 and TRBJ2-7, with 8 bases identical to TRBD1. Germline-derived CDR1 and CDR2 are SGHTA and FQGNSA. J gave up 3 bases and V 3 bases, and 4 bases lay outside the gene matches. The CDR3 is made up of 14 amino acids. This chain's CDR3 is CASSFGQGLYEQYF. The CDR3 nucleotides read TGTGCCAGCAGCTTCGGACAGGGCCTCTACGAGCAGTACTTC.

This rearrangement joins TRBV4-2 to TRBJ2-1, with TRBD2 matching 7 bases. V dropped 0 bases and J dropped 5; count of bases not matched to a gene: 16. Germline CDR1 and CDR2: LGHNA and YNFKEQ. The CDR3 sequence is 19 residues long. The CDR3 sequence: CASSQDAMYRGSGNNEQFF. Here the CDR3 DNA reads TGTGCCAGCAGCCAAGATGCCATGTATCGAGGGAGCGGGAACAATGAGCAGTTCTTC.

The rearrangement links TRBV9 to TRBJ2-1; 8 nucleotides match TRBD2. V lost 7 bases and J lost 10; bases outside the gene matches: 13. The CDR3 has 14 amino acids. Germline V CDR1 and CDR2: SGDLS, YYNGEE. The CDR3 sequence: CASLPSGGPGEQFF. DNA for the CDR3: TGTGCCAGCCTGCCCAGCGGGGGCCCTGGGGAGCAGTTCTTC.

The chain is built from TRBV4-3 and TRBJ1-2, with TRBD1 identical over 8 bases. The CDR3 sequence is 15 residues long. Germline CDR1 and CDR2: LGHNA and YSLEER. V lost 4 bases to trimming and J lost 8 bases; unmatched junction nucleotides: 12. The CDR3 is CASSPGQGDWVGYTF. Here the CDR3 DNA reads TGCGCCAGCAGCCCCGGACAGGGCGATTGGGTGGGCTACACCTTC.

The J gene is TRBJ2-7, the V gene TRBV19, with 7 nucleotides matching TRBD1. CDR1 is LNHDA, CDR2 SQIVND, per germline (reference sequence). The junction had 3 bases not matched to a gene; V was cut back by 4 bases and J by 0 bases. CDR3 length equals 14 residues. The CDR3 nucleotides read TGTGCCAGTAGTACGGGACAGAGCTCCTACGAGCAGTACTTC. It translates to CASSTGQSSYEQYF. The entire variable domain, with the rest obtained from reference TRBV19 and TRBJ2-7, is as follows: DGGITQSPKYLFRKEGQNVTLSCEQNLNHDAMYWYRQDPGQGLRLIYYSQIVNDFQKGDIAEGYSVSREKKESFPLTVTSAQKNPTAFYLCASSTGQSSYEQYFGPGTRLTVT.

This rearrangement joins TRBV10-1 to TRBJ2-1; 8 bases fit TRBD2. Germline CDR1 reads WNHNN; CDR2 reads SYGVQD (reference sequence). J was trimmed by 4 bases and V by 2 bases; bases with no gene match: 10. There are 17 residues in the CDR3. For the CDR3, the DNA is TGCGCCAGCAGTGAGCCTGCGGCGGGAGGCGAATACAATGAGCAGTTCTTC. Protein: CASSEPAAGGEYNEQFF.

This chain uses TRBV18 with TRBJ2-7; 11 nucleotides match TRBD2. V was clipped by 3 bases and J by 4 bases; unmatched bases: 5. This CDR3 spans 15 amino acids. Looked up from germline, CDR1 is KGHSH and CDR2 is LQKENI. The chain's CDR3 is CASSPSIAGGYEQYF. The CDR3 bases are TGTGCCAGCTCACCCTCGATAGCGGGAGGGTACGAGCAGTACTTC.

The rearrangement links TRBV18 to TRBJ1-5, with D unclear. Per germline, CDR1 KGHSH and CDR2 LQKENI. The V end was cut by 3 bases, the J end by 5 bases, with 8 bases between. The CDR3 sequence is 13 residues long. For the CDR3, the DNA is TGTGCCAGCTCACCTTACTTCGATCAGCCCCAGCATTTT. Encoded protein: CASSPYFDQPQHF. The whole variable domain, remainder taken from reference TRBV18 and TRBJ1-5, is NAGVMQNPRHLVRRRGQEARLRCSPMKGHSHVYWYRQLPEEGLKFMVYLQKENIIDESGMPKERFSAEFPKEGPSILRIQQVVRGDSAAYFCASSPYFDQPQHFGDGTRLSIL.

V is TRBV2 and J is TRBJ2-7; possibly TRBD1 for D (6 bases). Germline assignment: CDR1 SNHLY and CDR2 FYNNEI. Between the trimmed V and J ends, which lost 4 bases and 3 bases, there was a span of 25 bases. CDR3 length: 18 amino acids. The CDR3 DNA is TGTGCCAGCAGTGGATTGGGTCGACAGGTTAGGGGTTACTACGAGCAGTACTTC. Protein sequence: CASSGLGRQVRGYYEQYF.